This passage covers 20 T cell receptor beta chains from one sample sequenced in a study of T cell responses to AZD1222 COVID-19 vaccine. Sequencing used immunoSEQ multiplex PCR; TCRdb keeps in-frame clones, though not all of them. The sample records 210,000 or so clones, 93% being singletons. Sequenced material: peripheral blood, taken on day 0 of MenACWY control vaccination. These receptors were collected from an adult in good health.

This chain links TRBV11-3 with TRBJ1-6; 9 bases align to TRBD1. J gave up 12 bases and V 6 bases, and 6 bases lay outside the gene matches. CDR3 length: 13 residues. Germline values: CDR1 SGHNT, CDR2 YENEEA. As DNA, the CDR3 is TGTGCCAGCAGTCGGGACAGGGTGGGACCCCTCCACTTT. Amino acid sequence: CASSRDRVGPLHF.

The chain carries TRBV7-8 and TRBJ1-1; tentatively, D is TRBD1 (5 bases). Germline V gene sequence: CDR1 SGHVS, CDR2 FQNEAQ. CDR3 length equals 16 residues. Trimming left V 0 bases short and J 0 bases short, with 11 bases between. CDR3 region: CASSLAARAVNTEAFF. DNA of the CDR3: TGTGCCAGCAGCTTAGCGGCCAGGGCAGTGAACACTGAAGCTTTCTTT.

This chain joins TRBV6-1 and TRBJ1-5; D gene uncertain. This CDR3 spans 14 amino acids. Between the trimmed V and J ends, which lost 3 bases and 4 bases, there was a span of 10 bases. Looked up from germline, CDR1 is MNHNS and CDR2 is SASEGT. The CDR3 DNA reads TGTGCCAGCAGTGACCCCCCCACGAATCAGCCCCAGCATTTT. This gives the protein CASSDPPTNQPQHF.

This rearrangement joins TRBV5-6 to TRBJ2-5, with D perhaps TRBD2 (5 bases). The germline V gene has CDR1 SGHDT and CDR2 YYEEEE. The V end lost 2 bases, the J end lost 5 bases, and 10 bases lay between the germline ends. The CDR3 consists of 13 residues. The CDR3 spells CASSFSRGETQYF. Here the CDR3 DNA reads TGTGCCAGCAGCTTCTCTCGCGGGGAGACCCAGTACTTC. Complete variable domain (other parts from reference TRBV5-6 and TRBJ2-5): DAGVTQSPTHLIKTRGQQVTLRCSPKSGHDTVSWYQQALGQGPQFIFQYYEEEERQRGNFPDRFSGHQFPNYSSELNVNALLLGDSALYLCASSFSRGETQYFGPGTRLLVL.

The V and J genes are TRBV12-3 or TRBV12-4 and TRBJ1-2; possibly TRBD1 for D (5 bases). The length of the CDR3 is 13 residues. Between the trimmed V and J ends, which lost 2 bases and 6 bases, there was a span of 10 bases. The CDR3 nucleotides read TGTGCCAGCAGTTTACCCGGGACTGATGGCTACACCTTC. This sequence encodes CASSLPGTDGYTF.

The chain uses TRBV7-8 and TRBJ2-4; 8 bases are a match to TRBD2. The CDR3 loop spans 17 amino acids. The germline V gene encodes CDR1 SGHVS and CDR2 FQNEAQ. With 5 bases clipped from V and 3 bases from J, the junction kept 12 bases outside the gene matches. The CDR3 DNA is TGTGCCAGCAGCCCTAGCGGGCAGCAATGGGACAAAAACATTCAGTACTTC. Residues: CASSPSGQQWDKNIQYF.

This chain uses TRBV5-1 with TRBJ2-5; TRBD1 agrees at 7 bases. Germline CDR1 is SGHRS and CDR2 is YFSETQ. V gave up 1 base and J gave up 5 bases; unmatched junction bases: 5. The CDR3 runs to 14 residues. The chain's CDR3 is CASSLTGVGETQYF. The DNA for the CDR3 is TGCGCCAGCAGCTTGACAGGGGTTGGGGAGACCCAGTACTTC. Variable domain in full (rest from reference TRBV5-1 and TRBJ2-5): KAGVTQTPRYLIKTRGQQVTLSCSPISGHRSVSWYQQTPGQGLQFLFEYFSETQRNKGNFPGRFSGRQFSNSRSEMNVSTLELGDSALYLCASSLTGVGETQYFGPGTRLLVL.

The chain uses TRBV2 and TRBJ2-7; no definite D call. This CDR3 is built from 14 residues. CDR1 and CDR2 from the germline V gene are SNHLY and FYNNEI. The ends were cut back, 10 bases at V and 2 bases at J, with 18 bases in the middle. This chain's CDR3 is CATDKEQRPYEQYF. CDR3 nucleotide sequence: TGTGCCACCGATAAAGAACAGAGGCCCTACGAGCAGTACTTC. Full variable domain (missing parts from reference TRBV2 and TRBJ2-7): EPEVTQTPSHQVTQMGQEVILRCVPISNHLYFYWYRQILGQKVEFLVSFYNNEISEKSEIFDDQFSVERPDGSNFTLKIRSTKLEDSAMYFCATDKEQRPYEQYFGPGTRLTVT.

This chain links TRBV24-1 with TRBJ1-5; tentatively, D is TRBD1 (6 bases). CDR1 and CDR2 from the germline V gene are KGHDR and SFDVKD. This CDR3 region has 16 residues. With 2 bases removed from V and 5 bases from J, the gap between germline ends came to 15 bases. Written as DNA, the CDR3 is TGTGCCACCAGTGATTGCCCACAGGGAAGGTATCAGCCCCAGCATTTT. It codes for CATSDCPQGRYQPQHF.

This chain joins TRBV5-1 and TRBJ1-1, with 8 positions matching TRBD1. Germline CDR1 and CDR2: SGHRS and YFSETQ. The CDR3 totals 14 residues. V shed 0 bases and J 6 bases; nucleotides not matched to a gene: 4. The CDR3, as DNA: TGCGCCAGCAGCTTGGCCTCGGGACAGGCTGAAGCTTTCTTT. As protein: CASSLASGQAEAFF.

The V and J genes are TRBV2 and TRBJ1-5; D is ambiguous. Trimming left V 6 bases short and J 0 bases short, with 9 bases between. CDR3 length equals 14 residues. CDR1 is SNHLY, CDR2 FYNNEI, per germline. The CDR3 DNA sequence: TGTGCCAGCAGGAACGACGGTAGCAATCAGCCCCAGCATTTT. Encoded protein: CASRNDGSNQPQHF.

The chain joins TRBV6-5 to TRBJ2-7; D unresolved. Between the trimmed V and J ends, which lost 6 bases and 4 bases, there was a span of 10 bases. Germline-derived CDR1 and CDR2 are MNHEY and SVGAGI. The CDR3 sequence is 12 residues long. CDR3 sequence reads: CASSPDTYEQYF. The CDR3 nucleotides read TGTGCCAGCAGCCCCGACACATACGAGCAGTACTTC.

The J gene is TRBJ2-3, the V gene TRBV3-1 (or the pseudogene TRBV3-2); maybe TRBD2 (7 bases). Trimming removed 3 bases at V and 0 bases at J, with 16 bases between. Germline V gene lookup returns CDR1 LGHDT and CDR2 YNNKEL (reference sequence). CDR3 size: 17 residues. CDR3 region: CASSQGFAGASTDTQYF. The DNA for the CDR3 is TGTGCCAGCAGCCAGGGCTTCGCGGGGGCCAGCACAGATACGCAGTATTTT.

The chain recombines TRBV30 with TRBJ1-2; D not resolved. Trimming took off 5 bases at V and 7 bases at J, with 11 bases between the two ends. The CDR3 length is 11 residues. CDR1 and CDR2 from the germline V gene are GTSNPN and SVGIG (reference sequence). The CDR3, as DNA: TGTGCCTGGGCGCCGGTGAGTGGCTACACCTTC. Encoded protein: CAWAPVSGYTF.

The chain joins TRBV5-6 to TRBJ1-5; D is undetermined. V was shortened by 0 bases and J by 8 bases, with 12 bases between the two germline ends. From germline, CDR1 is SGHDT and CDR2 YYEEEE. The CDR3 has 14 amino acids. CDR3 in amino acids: CASSLALGREPQHF. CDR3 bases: TGTGCCAGCAGCTTGGCACTTGGGAGGGAGCCCCAGCATTTT.

The CDR3 DNA reads as TGTGCCAGCAGCTTGCCTTGGGGGGGCGACGAGCAGTACTTC. This gives the protein CASSLPWGGDEQYF. The V and J genes are TRBV5-6 and TRBJ2-7; a weak D match, TRBD2 (7 bases). This CDR3 region has 14 residues. V shed 1 base and J shed 5 bases, with 13 bases lying between them. Germline values: CDR1 SGHDT, CDR2 YYEEEE.

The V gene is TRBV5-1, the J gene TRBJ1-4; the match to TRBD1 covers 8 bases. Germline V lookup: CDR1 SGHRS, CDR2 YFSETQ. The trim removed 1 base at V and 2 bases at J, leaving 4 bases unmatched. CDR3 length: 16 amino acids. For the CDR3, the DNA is TGCGCCAGCAGCTTGAACAGGGGGGTTACTAATGAAAAACTGTTTTTT. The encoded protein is CASSLNRGVTNEKLFF.

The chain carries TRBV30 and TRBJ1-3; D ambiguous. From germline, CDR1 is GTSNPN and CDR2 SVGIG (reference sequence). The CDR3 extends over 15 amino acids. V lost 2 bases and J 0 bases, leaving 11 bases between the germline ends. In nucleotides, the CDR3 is TGTGCCTGGAGTACGTCCGGCCGCTCTGGAAACACCATATATTTT. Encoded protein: CAWSTSGRSGNTIYF.

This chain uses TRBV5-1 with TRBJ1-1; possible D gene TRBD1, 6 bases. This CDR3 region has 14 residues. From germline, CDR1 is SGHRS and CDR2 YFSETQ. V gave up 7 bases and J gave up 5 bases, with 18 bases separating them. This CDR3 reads CASSPWGALTEAFF. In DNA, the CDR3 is TGCGCCAGCTCCCCTTGGGGGGCGCTTACTGAAGCTTTCTTT.

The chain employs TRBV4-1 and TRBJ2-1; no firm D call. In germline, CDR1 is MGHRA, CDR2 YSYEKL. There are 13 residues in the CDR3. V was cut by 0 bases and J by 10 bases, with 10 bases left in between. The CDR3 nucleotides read TGCGCCAGCAGCCAAGATCGGGCGTTGGAGCAGTTCTTC. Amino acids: CASSQDRALEQFF.